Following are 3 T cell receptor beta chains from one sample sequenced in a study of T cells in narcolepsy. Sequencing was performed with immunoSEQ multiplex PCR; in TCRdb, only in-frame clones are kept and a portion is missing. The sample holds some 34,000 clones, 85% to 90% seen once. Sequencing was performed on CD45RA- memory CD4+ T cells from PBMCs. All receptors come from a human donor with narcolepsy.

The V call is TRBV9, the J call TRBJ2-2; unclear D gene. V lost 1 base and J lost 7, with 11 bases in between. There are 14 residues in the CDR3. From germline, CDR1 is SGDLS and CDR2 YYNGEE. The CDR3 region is CASSVRLLGGELFF. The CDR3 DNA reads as TGTGCCAGCAGCGTACGCCTCCTGGGCGGGGAGCTGTTTTTT.

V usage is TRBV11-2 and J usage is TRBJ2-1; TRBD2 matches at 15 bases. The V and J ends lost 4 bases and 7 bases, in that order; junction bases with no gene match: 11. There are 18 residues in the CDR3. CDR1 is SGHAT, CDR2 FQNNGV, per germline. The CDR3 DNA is TGTGCCAGCAGCTACTATGGGGCCGGGACTAGCGGGAGGAATGAGCAGTTCTTC. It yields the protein CASSYYGAGTSGRNEQFF.

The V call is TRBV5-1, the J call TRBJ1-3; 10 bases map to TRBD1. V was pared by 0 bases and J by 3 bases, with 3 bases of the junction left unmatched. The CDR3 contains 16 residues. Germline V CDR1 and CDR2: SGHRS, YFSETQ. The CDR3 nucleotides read TGCGCCAGCAGCTTGGGGGACAGGGGATTTGGAAACACCATATATTTT. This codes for CASSLGDRGFGNTIYF.